This TCR beta chain emerged from a study of cytomegalovirus exposure and HLA in healthy donors. Study summary: An analysis done earlier identified some 120 million unique TCR beta sequences from about 179 million T cells.

Study-wide points: Data from an earlier analysis indicated that most TCR beta V segments were productive either about 90% or about 30% of the time.

Germline loops: CDR1 MDHEN, CDR2 SYDVKM. The CDR3 runs to 16 residues. Trimming removed 6 bases from V and 0 bases from J, with 18 bases in between. Both 60 Vbeta primers and 13 Jbeta primers went into the PCR. Assay used: immunoSEQ multiplex PCR; TCRdb lists only in-frame clones, some missing. The sample lists around 300,000 clones, about four fifths occurring once. On this clone: Its antigen is not known.

The TCR sequence derives from a woman in her forties in good health and CMV-seropositive. This chain connects TRBV28 to TRBJ2-7, with D possibly matching TRBD2 (5 bases). Sequencing was performed on PBMCs. The DNA for the CDR3 is TGTGCCAGCAGCGGGAACGGACGGAGTTTCTCCTACGAGCAGTACTTC. Amino acids: CASSGNGRSFSYEQYF.